This T cell receptor (beta chain) originates from a study of identical twins. Overall study findings and caveats: Invariant MAIT and iNKT cells may have partly biased zero-insertion analyses. Cord blood beta clonotypes that were abundant carried fewer insertions, and memory repertoires showed no such trend. Out-of-frame alpha sequences common to twins were enriched for low generation probability.

A remark on this clonotype: The antigen is not known.

TCRdb ran MiXCR on the 5' RACE reads and lists one entry per CDR3 protein. The sample holds 550,000 to 700,000 distinct CDR3 sequences, less than 25% seen once. A further study also used this sample, focusing on T cells expressing NK-cell markers.

Source material: PBMCs. This clonotype originated in a woman under 30 in good health.

CDR3 nucleotide sequence: TGTGCCTGGGGGGGGCTCATGAACACTGAAGCTTTCTTT. It codes for CAWGGLMNTEAFF. The chain has TRBV30 and TRBJ1-1, with D possibly being TRBD1 (6 bases). Between the trimmed V and J ends, which lost 5 bases and 0 bases, there was a span of 10 bases. The CDR3 is 13 amino acids. Germline V gene sequence: CDR1 GTSNPN, CDR2 SVGIG (reference sequence).